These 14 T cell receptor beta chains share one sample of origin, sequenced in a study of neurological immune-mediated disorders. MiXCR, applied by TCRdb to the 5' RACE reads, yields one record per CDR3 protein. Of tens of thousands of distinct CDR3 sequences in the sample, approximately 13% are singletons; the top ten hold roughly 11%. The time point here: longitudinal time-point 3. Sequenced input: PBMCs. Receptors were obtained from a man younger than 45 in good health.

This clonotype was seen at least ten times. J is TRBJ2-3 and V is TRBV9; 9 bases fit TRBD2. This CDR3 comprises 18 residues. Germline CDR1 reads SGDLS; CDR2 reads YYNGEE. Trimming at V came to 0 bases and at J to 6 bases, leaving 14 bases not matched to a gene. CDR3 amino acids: CASSVDLPSGTTPDTQYF. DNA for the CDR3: TGTGCCAGCAGCGTAGATTTGCCTAGCGGGACAACCCCCGATACGCAGTATTTT.

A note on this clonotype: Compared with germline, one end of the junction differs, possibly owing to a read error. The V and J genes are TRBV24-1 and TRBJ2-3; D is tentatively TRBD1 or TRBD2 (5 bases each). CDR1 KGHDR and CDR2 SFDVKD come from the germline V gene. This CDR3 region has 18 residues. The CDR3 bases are TGTGCCACCAGTGATCCCCCCGGGACGTCCACTAACACAGATACGCAGTACTTT. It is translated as CATSDPPGTSTNTDTQYF.

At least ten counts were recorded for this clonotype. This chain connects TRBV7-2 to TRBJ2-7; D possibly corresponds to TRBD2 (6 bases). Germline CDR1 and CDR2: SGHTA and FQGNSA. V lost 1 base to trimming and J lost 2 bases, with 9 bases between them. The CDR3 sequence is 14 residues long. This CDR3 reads CASSLVGGAYEQYF. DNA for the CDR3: TGTGCCAGCAGCTTAGTGGGGGGTGCCTACGAGCAGTACTTC.

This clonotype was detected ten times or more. The CDR3 DNA follows: TGCGCCAGCAGCTCCCTAGCGGGAGGCTCCTACGAGCAGTACTTC. Its translation is CASSSLAGGSYEQYF. V usage is TRBV5-1 and J usage is TRBJ2-7, with TRBD2 identical over 11 bases. CDR3 length: 15 residues. The trim removed 3 bases at V and 0 bases at J, leaving 2 bases unmatched. CDR1 is SGHRS and CDR2 is YFSETQ in the germline V gene. Drawing the rest from reference TRBV5-1 and TRBJ2-7, the complete variable domain is KAGVTQTPRYLIKTRGQQVTLSCSPISGHRSVSWYQQTPGQGLQFLFEYFSETQRNKGNFPGRFSGRQFSNSRSEMNVSTLELGDSALYLCASSSLAGGSYEQYFGPGTRLTVT.

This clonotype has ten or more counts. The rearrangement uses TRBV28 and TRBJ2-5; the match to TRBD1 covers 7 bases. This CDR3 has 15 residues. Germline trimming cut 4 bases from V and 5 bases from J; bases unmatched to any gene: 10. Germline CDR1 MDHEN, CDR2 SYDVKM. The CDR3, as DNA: TGTGCCAGCAGTTCAGGGTCGAGGGGGCGGGAGACCCAGTACTTC. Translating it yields CASSSGSRGRETQYF.

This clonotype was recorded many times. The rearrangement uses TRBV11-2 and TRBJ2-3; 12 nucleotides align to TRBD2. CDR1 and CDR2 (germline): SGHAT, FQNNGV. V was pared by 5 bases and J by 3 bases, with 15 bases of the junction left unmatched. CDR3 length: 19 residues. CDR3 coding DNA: TGTGCCAGCAGCCCGACCAAACCCGTGACTAGCGGGAGAACAGATACGCAGTATTTT. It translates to CASSPTKPVTSGRTDTQYF.

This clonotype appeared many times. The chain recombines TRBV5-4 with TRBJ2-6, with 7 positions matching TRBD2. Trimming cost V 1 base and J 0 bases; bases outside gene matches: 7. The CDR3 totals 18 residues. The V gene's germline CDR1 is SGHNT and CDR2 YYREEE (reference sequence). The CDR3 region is CASSLTGGRGSGANVLTF. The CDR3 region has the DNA TGTGCCAGCAGCTTGACAGGTGGGAGGGGCTCTGGGGCCAACGTCCTGACTTTC.

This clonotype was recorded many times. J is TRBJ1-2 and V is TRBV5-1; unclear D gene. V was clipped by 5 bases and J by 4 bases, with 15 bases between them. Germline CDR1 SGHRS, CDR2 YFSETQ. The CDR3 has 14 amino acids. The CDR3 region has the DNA TGCGCCAGCAGAAAACCTGGCCCGGGCTATGGCTACACCTTC. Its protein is CASRKPGPGYGYTF.

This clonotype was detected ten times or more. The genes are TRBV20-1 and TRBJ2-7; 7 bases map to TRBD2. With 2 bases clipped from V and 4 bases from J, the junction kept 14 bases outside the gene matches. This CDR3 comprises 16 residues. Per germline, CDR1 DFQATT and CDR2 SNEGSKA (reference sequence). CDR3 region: CSARTLAGGGPYEQYF. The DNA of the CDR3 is TGCAGTGCTAGAACCCTCGCTGGGGGAGGGCCTTACGAGCAGTACTTC.

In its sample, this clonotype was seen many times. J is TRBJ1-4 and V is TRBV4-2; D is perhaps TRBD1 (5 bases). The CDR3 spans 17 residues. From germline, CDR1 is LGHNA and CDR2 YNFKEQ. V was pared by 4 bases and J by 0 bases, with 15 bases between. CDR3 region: CASSLGGQTTTNEKLFF. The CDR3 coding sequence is TGTGCCAGCAGCCTTGGTGGACAAACCACAACTAATGAAAAACTGTTTTTT.

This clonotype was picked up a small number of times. CDR3 protein: CSARDRGNTGELFF. For the CDR3, the DNA is TGCAGTGCTAGAGACAGGGGTAACACCGGGGAGCTGTTTTTT. This chain connects TRBV20-1 to TRBJ2-2; D may be TRBD1 (6 bases). Trimming pared 0 bases from V and 2 bases from J, leaving 7 bases between. The CDR3 has 14 amino acids. CDR1 is DFQATT and CDR2 is SNEGSKA in the germline V gene (reference sequence).

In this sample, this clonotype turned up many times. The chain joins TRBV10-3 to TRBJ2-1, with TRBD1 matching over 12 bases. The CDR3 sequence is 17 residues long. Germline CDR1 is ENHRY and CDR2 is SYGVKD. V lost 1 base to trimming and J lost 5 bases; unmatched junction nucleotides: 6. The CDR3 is CAISEFVGQGADNEQFF. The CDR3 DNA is TGTGCCATCAGTGAGTTTGTGGGACAGGGGGCGGACAATGAGCAGTTCTTC.

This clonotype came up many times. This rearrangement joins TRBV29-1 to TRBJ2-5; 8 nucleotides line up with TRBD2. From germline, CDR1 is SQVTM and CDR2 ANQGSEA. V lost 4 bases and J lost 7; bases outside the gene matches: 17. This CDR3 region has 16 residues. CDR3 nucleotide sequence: TGCAGCGTTGGCCCACCGGGAGGGGCGGGGGTCTTGACCCAGTACTTC. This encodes CSVGPPGGAGVLTQYF.

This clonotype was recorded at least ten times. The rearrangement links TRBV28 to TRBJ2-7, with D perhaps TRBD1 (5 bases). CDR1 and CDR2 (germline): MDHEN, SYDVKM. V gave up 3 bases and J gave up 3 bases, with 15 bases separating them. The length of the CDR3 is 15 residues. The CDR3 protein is CASSFPHWQGYEQYF. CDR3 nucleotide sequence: TGTGCCAGCAGTTTCCCCCACTGGCAGGGCTACGAGCAGTACTTC.